One sample yielded the 8 T cell receptor beta chains listed below, sequenced in a study of cytomegalovirus exposure and HLA in healthy donors. The study ran its PCR with 60 Vbeta and 13 Jbeta primers. The protocol was immunoSEQ multiplex PCR, while the TCRdb copy is restricted to in-frame clones and leaves out a portion. The repertoire holds about 160,000 clones, with 78% as singletons. Input material: PBMCs. The source is a woman in her 40s in good health and CMV-seronegative.

The V and J genes are TRBV7-2 and TRBJ1-5; possibly TRBD1 for D (5 bases). CDR3 length equals 15 residues. The germline gives CDR1 SGHTA, CDR2 FQGNSA. Trimming took 3 bases from V and 3 from J, leaving 12 bases between them. CDR3 in amino acids: CASSFSGVPNQPQHF. The CDR3 region has the DNA TGTGCCAGCAGCTTCTCGGGGGTACCCAATCAGCCCCAGCATTTT.

The CDR3 region is CASSLDRAGDTQYF. The CDR3 region has the DNA TGTGCCAGTAGTCTCGACAGGGCCGGAGATACGCAGTATTTT. The chain joins TRBV19 to TRBJ2-3; 7 bases line up with TRBD1. The V gene's germline CDR1 is LNHDA and CDR2 SQIVND (reference sequence). Germline trimming cut 5 bases from V and 5 bases from J; bases unmatched to any gene: 7. This CDR3 spans 14 amino acids. Full variable domain (rest looked up from reference TRBV19 and TRBJ2-3): DGGITQSPKYLFRKEGQNVTLSCEQNLNHDAMYWYRQDPGQGLRLIYYSQIVNDFQKGDIAEGYSVSREKKESFPLTVTSAQKNPTAFYLCASSLDRAGDTQYFGPGTRLTVL.

This sequence joins TRBV2 and TRBJ2-5; 12 nucleotides align to TRBD2. The CDR3 length is 17 residues. Looked up from germline, CDR1 is SNHLY and CDR2 is FYNNEI. The ends lost 6 bases at V and 10 bases at J; junction bases unmatched: 18. The CDR3 DNA reads as TGTGCCAGCAGCACGCCCCCGACTAGCGGGGGTAGTCTGGGCCAGTACTTC. Protein: CASSTPPTSGGSLGQYF.

This clone was seen only once. The rearrangement uses TRBV2 and TRBJ2-1; possible D gene TRBD2, 6 bases. The CDR3 has 14 residues. Trimming removed 8 bases at V and 1 base at J, with 12 bases between. CDR1 and CDR2 from the germline V gene are SNHLY and FYNNEI. The DNA of the CDR3 is TGTGCCAGCCCTCGGGGGAGGTCCTACAATGAGCAGTTCTTC. This gives the protein CASPRGRSYNEQFF.

This chain joins TRBV28 and TRBJ2-7; TRBD1 matches at 8 bases. Germline lookup yields CDR1 MDHEN and CDR2 SYDVKM. V lost 5 bases, J lost 4 bases, and 13 bases stayed unmatched. The CDR3 contains 16 residues. The CDR3 spells CASSTQFRDRKYEQYF. CDR3 nucleotide sequence: TGTGCCAGCAGTACGCAATTCCGGGACAGGAAATACGAGCAGTACTTC.

The chain uses TRBV7-9 and TRBJ1-5, with 8 positions matching TRBD1. V was clipped by 5 bases and J by 3 bases; unmatched bases: 9. Germline assignment: CDR1 SEHNR and CDR2 FQNEAQ (reference sequence). This CDR3 is built from 16 residues. This CDR3 reads CASSDYGTGHNQPQHF. The DNA for the CDR3 is TGTGCCAGCAGCGATTACGGGACAGGACACAATCAGCCCCAGCATTTT.

The genes are TRBV4-2 and TRBJ2-5, with D maybe TRBD1 (6 bases). V was pared by 4 bases and J by 0 bases, with 12 bases between. Per germline, CDR1 LGHNA and CDR2 YNFKEQ. The CDR3 runs to 15 residues. CDR3 DNA sequence: TGTGCCAGCAGCCGAATTGGGGACAACCAAGAGACCCAGTACTTC. Amino acids: CASSRIGDNQETQYF.

About this clone itself: The sample holds other DNA sequences that translate to the same CDR3. The genes are TRBV28 and TRBJ2-2; TRBD1 agrees at 9 bases. The germline gives CDR1 MDHEN, CDR2 SYDVKM. The CDR3 length is 15 residues. With V trimmed by 3 bases and J by 5 bases, 4 bases remained unmatched. The CDR3 nucleotides are TGTGCCAGCAGTTTGGGACAGGGAGGGACCGGGGAGCTGTTTTTT. Its protein is CASSLGQGGTGELFF.